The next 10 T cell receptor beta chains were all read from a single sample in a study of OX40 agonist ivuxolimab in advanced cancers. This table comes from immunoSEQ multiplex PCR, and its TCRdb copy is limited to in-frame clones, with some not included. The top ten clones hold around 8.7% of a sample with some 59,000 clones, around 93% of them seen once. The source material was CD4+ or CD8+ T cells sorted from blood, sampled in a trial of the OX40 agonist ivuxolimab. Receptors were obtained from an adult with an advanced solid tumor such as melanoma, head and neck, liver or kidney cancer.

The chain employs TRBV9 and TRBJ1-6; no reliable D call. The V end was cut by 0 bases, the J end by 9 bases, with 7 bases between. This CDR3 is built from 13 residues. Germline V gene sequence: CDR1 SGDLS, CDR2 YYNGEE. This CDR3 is CASSVGGGSPLHF. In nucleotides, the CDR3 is TGTGCCAGCAGCGTAGGAGGAGGTTCACCCCTCCACTTT.

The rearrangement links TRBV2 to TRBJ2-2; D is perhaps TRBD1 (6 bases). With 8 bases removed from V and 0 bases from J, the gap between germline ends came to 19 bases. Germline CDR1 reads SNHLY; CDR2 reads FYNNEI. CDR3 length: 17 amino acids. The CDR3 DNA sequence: TGTGCCAGCCCCCGTCGGGGAGAGGGGGCGAACACCGGGGAGCTGTTTTTT. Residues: CASPRRGEGANTGELFF.

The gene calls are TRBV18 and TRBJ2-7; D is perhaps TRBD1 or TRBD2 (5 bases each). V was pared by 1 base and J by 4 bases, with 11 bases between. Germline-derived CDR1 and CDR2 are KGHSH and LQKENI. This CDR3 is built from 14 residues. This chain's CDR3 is CASSPQRGRYEQYF. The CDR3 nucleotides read TGTGCCAGCTCACCACAGAGGGGTCGATACGAGCAGTACTTC.

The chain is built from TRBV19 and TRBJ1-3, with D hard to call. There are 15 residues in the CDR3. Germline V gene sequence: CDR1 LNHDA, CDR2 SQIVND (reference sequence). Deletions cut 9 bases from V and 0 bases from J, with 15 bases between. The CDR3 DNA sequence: TGTGCCAGCCGGACCGCTTGGGTCTCTGGAAACACCATATATTTT. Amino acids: CASRTAWVSGNTIYF.

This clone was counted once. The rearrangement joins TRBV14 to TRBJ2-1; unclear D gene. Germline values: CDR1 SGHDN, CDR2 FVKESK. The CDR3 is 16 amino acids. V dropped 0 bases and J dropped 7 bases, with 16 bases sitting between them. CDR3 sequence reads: CASSQEVGYGENEQFF. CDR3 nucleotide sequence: TGTGCCAGCAGCCAAGAGGTAGGATACGGCGAAAATGAGCAGTTCTTC.

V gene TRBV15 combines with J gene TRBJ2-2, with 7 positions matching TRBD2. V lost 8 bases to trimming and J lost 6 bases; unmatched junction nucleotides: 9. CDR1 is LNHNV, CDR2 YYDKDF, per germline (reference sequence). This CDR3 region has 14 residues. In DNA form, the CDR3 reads TGTGCCACCCGGGGGGTTTTGCAGTCCGGGGAGCTGTTTTTT. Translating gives CATRGVLQSGELFF.

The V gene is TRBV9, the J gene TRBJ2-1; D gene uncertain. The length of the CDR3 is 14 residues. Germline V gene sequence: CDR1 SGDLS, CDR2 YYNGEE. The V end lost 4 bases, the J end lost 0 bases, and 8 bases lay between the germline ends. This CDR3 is CASSPTVSYNEQFF. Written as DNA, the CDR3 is TGTGCCAGCAGCCCTACAGTCTCCTACAATGAGCAGTTCTTC.

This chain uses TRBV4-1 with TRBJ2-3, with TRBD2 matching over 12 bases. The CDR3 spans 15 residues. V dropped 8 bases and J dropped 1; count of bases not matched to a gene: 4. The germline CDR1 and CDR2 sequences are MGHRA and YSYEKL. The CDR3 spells CASSRTSGGTDTQYF. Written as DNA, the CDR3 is TGCGCCAGCTCCAGGACTAGCGGGGGCACAGATACGCAGTATTTT.

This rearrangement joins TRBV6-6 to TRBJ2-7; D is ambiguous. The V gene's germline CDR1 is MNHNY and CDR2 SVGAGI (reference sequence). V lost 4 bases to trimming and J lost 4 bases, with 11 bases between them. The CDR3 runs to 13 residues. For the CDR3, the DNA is TGTGCCAGCAGTTCCCTGGGGTTGTACGAGCAGTACTTC. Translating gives CASSSLGLYEQYF.

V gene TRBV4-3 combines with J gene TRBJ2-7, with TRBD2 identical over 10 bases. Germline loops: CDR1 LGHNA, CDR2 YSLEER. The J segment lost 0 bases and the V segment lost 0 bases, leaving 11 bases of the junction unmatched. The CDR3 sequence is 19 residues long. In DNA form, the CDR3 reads TGCGCCAGCAGCCAAGATGTTACTAGCGGGGATGTTTTCTCCTACGAGCAGTACTTC. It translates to CASSQDVTSGDVFSYEQYF.